A selection of T cell receptor beta chains follows, all from one sample in a study of cytomegalovirus exposure and HLA in healthy donors. Data came from immunoSEQ multiplex PCR; TCRdb stores just in-frame clones and leaves some out. The sample contains some 130,000 clones, around 80% of which appear only once. Sequences were obtained from PBMCs. The receptors originated from a man between 40 and 49 years old in good health and CMV-seropositive. The CDR3 runs from the conserved cysteine through the conserved F or W. D genes are given only for firm matches. The listing skips clone size in some rows; elsewhere it reads once, few, many or a size class.

v_call,j_call,clone_size,d_call,cdr3_length,cdr3_aa,cdr3_nt
TRBV4-1,TRBJ1-4,few,-,16,CASSRVAGGFNEKLFF,TGCGCCAGCAGCCGCGTAGCGGGAGGGTTTAATGAAAAACTGTTTTTT
TRBV5-1,TRBJ2-2,-,-,14,CASSLTVNTGELFF,TGCGCCAGCAGCCTGACAGTGAACACCGGGGAGCTGTTTTTT
TRBV28,TRBJ1-1,few,-,12,CASTQMNTEAFF,TGTGCCAGCACACAGATGAACACTGAAGCTTTCTTT
TRBV18,TRBJ2-7,-,-,12,CASSPGTNEQYF,TGTGCCAGCTCACCAGGCACGAACGAGCAGTACTTC
TRBV4-1,TRBJ1-5,-,-,15,CASSLVWTPDQPQHF,TGCGCCAGCAGCCTCGTTTGGACACCGGACCAGCCCCAGCATTTT
TRBV18,TRBJ2-7,-,TRBD1,15,CASSPRGQGAGEQYF,TGTGCCAGCTCACCAAGGGGACAGGGGGCGGGCGAGCAGTACTTC
TRBV5-1,TRBJ2-7,-,-,14,CASSPLTGHYEQYF,TGCGCCAGCAGCCCCCTGACAGGCCACTACGAGCAGTACTTC
TRBV6-5,TRBJ1-4,-,-,15,CASARRQSTNEKLFF,TGTGCCAGCGCCCGACGACAGTCAACTAATGAAAAACTGTTTTTT
TRBV30,TRBJ1-1,-,-,11,CAWGRNTEAFF,TGTGCCTGGGGCAGGAACACTGAAGCTTTCTTT
TRBV11-2,TRBJ1-1,-,-,14,CASSLERSNTEAFF,TGTGCCAGCAGTCTGGAGCGCTCGAACACTGAAGCTTTCTTT
TRBV18,TRBJ2-6,-,-,19,CASSPLGVESSERANVLTF,TGTGCCAGCTCACCACTTGGTGTGGAGAGCTCTGAAAGGGCCAACGTCCTGACTTTC
TRBV6-1,TRBJ1-3,-,-,13,CASSDPNGNTIYF,TGTGCCAGCAGTGATCCTAATGGAAACACCATATATTTT
TRBV4-2,TRBJ1-2,few,TRBD1,15,CASSPTADRGYGYTF,TGTGCCAGCAGCCCGACCGCGGACAGGGGGTATGGCTACACCTTC
TRBV18,TRBJ1-3,-,-,13,CASYGLSGNTIYF,TGTGCCAGCTACGGTCTCTCTGGAAACACCATATATTTT
TRBV28,TRBJ2-7,-,-,13,CASSPGLKYEQYF,TGTGCCAGCAGTCCGGGACTGAAGTACGAGCAGTACTTC
TRBV19,TRBJ1-2,few,TRBD1,16,CASIQYGQAEYYGYTF,TGTGCCAGTATTCAGTACGGACAGGCTGAATACTATGGCTACACCTTC
TRBV13,TRBJ2-7,-,TRBD2,15,CASSSGLAGSYEQYF,TGTGCCAGCAGCTCGGGACTAGCGGGTTCCTACGAGCAGTACTTC
TRBV19,TRBJ2-1,-,TRBD2,15,CASKFGTSDNNEQFF,TGTGCCAGTAAGTTCGGGACTAGCGATAACAATGAGCAGTTCTTC
TRBV12-5,TRBJ2-5,once,TRBD1,15,CASDSDRGLRETQYF,TGTGCTAGCGACTCCGACAGGGGGCTTCGGGAGACCCAGTACTTC
TRBV27,TRBJ1-5,-,TRBD1,15,CASRAGTGGNQPQHF,TGTGCCAGCAGGGCCGGGACAGGGGGCAATCAGCCCCAGCATTTT
TRBV28,TRBJ1-6,-,TRBD1,14,CASSAGTVGSPLHF,TGTGCCAGCAGTGCCGGGACAGTGGGTTCCCCCCTCCACTTT
TRBV5-4,TRBJ2-1,-,-,16,CASSLGGRSSYNEQFF,TGTGCCAGCAGTCTAGGAGGGAGGAGCTCCTACAATGAGCAGTTCTTC
TRBV2,TRBJ2-7,-,-,16,CASRPWTGNSSYEQYF,TGTGCCAGCAGACCCTGGACGGGGAATTCCTCCTACGAGCAGTACTTC
TRBV5-1,TRBJ2-7,-,TRBD2,21,CASSPMGRGGTSGGSSYEQYF,TGCGCCAGCAGCCCGATGGGCAGAGGAGGGACTAGCGGAGGGAGCTCCTACGAGCAGTACTTC
TRBV14,TRBJ2-3,-,TRBD2,14,CASSQGLATDTQYF,TGTGCCAGCAGCCAAGGACTAGCCACAGATACGCAGTATTTT
TRBV7-8,TRBJ2-4,-,TRBD2,15,CASSALAGTSGIQYF,TGTGCCAGCAGCGCTCTAGCGGGGACGAGTGGCATTCAGTACTTC
TRBV5-1,TRBJ2-5,-,-,15,CASTSSTAARETQYF,TGCGCCAGCACCAGCAGCACAGCCGCAAGAGAGACCCAGTACTTC
TRBV25-1,TRBJ1-4,once,TRBD1,15,CASTQWGTGQEKLFF,TGTGCCAGCACCCAATGGGGGACAGGGCAGGAAAAACTGTTTTTT
TRBV7-3,TRBJ1-1,-,TRBD1,14,CASSAGTANTEAFF,TGTGCCAGCAGCGCCGGGACAGCCAACACTGAAGCTTTCTTT
TRBV29-1,TRBJ1-5,-,TRBD1,15,CSVEVEGAMNQPQHF,TGCAGCGTTGAAGTGGAGGGGGCAATGAATCAGCCCCAGCATTTT
TRBV5-4,TRBJ2-1,-,-,15,CASSLQAGLYNEQFF,TGTGCCAGCAGCTTACAAGCGGGCCTATACAATGAGCAGTTCTTC
TRBV5-1,TRBJ1-1,-,TRBD1,18,CASSLLFDRGNMNTEAFF,TGCGCCAGCAGCTTGCTGTTTGACAGGGGGAATATGAACACTGAAGCTTTCTTT
TRBV6-5,TRBJ2-3,-,-,15,CASSFGTLDGDTQYF,TGTGCCAGCAGTTTCGGGACACTCGACGGAGATACGCAGTATTTT
TRBV5-1,TRBJ2-3,-,TRBD1,16,CASSLAGQGGTDTQYF,TGCGCCAGCAGCTTGGCGGGACAGGGTGGAACAGATACGCAGTATTTT
TRBV5-1,TRBJ2-6,-,-,15,CASSLGGTGANVLTF,TGCGCCAGCAGCTTGGGTGGCACTGGGGCCAACGTCCTGACTTTC
TRBV10-1,TRBJ2-7,-,TRBD2,18,CASSESTSGRLTAYEQYF,TGCGCCAGCAGTGAGTCGACTAGCGGGAGATTAACGGCGTACGAGCAGTACTTC
TRBV7-9,TRBJ2-1,few,TRBD2,15,CASSPPAGGVREQFF,TGTGCCAGCAGCCCGCCAGCGGGAGGTGTCCGTGAGCAGTTCTTC
TRBV5-8,TRBJ2-2,-,TRBD1,17,CASSSSPGQGRAGELFF,TGTGCCAGCAGCTCATCACCGGGACAGGGGCGTGCCGGGGAGCTGTTTTTT
TRBV5-6,TRBJ1-2,-,-,14,CASSHGGGDYGYTF,TGTGCCAGCTCTCACGGAGGGGGGGACTATGGCTACACCTTC
TRBV2,TRBJ1-3,-,TRBD1,14,CASSRDRPGNTIYF,TGTGCCAGCAGTCGGGACAGGCCAGGGAACACCATATATTTT
TRBV10-2,TRBJ2-5,once,TRBD2,16,CASSDPGLAGQETQYF,TGCGCCAGCAGTGACCCTGGGCTAGCGGGTCAAGAGACCCAGTACTTC
TRBV29-1,TRBJ1-1,-,-,13,CSVEMDPGTEAFF,TGCAGCGTTGAAATGGATCCGGGCACTGAAGCTTTCTTT
TRBV28,TRBJ2-3,-,-,13,CASSFWQGDTQYF,TGTGCCAGCAGTTTTTGGCAGGGCGATACGCAGTATTTT
TRBV30,TRBJ1-3,-,-,14,CAWRTGYSGNTIYF,TGTGCCTGGAGGACAGGATACTCTGGAAACACCATATATTTT